The clone carrying this TCR beta chain was observed once. Its antigen remains unknown. These data come from a study of long-term antiretroviral therapy in people with HIV. Notes on the study in general: Within the repertoire, clones expanded before ART were dominant at all time points. Controls had broader CDR3 length ranges than HIV repertoires did.

Researchers ran immunoSEQ v3.0 at survey level. Generated by immunoSEQ multiplex PCR, the TCRdb table keeps only in-frame clones and is missing some. This table holds about 35,000 clones, around 79% found once. The trim removed 5 bases at V and 5 bases at J, leaving 7 bases unmatched. CDR3 size: 16 residues. CDR1 is SNHLY and CDR2 is FYNNEI in the germline V gene. V usage is TRBV2 and J usage is TRBJ2-2, with TRBD1 matching 11 bases. The source is a man aged 50-60 years with HIV. The sequencing used unsorted PBMCs, collected 3 years after starting antiretroviral therapy. This CDR3 is CASSPRTGGWTGELFF. The DNA of the CDR3 is TGTGCCAGCAGTCCGCGGACAGGGGGCTGGACCGGGGAGCTGTTTTTT.